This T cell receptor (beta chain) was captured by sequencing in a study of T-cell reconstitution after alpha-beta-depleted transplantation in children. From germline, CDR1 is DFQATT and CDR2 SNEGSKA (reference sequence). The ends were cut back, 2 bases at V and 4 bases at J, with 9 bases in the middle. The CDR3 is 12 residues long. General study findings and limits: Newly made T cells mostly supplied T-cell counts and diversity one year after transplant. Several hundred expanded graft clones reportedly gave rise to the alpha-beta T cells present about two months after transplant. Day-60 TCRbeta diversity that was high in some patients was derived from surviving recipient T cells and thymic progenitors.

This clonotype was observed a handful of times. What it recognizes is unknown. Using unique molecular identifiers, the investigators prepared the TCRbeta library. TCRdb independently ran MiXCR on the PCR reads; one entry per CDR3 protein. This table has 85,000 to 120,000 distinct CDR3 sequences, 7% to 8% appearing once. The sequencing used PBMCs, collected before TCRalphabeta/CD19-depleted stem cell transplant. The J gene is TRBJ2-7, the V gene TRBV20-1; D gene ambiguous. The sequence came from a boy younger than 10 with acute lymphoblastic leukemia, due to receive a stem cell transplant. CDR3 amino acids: CSARLPPYEQYF. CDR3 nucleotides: TGCAGTGCTAGACTACCTCCTTACGAGCAGTACTTC.